This T cell receptor (beta chain) was sequenced in a study of blood T cell repertoires in COVID-19. This clone was seen once. The repertoire was sequenced with immunoSEQ multiplex PCR; TCRdb's copy has only in-frame clones and lacks some. The sample yields about 230,000 clones, 85% to 90% seen once. Germline V lookup: CDR1 SNHLY, CDR2 FYNNEI. Trimming left V 6 bases short and J 7 bases short, with 15 bases between. The CDR3 is 14 amino acids. The sequence was obtained from a man aged 50 to 59 with COVID-19, enrolled during active disease. The chain has TRBV2 and TRBJ1-4; D is perhaps TRBD1 (5 bases). Sequenced: peripheral blood. The CDR3 DNA reads as TGTGCCAGCAGCGCAGGGTTGATGCTTGAAAAACTGTTTTTT. Translated, it gives CASSAGLMLEKLFF.